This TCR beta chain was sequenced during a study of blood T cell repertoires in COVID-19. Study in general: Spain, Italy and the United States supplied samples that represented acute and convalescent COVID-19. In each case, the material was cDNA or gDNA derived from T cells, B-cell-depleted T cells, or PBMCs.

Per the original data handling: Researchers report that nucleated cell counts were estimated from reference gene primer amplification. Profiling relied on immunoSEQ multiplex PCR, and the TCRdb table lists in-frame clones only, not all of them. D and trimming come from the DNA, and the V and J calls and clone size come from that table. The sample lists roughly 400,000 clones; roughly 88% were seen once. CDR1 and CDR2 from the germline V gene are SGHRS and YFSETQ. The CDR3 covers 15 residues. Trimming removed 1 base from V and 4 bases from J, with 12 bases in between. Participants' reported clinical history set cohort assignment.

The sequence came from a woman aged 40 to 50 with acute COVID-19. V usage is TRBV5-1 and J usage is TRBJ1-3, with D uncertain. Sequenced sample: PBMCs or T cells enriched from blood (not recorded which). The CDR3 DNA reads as TGCGCCAGCAGCTTGTCACCAGGCGGGGGAAACACCATATATTTT. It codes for CASSLSPGGGNTIYF. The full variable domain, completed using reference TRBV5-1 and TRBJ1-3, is KAGVTQTPRYLIKTRGQQVTLSCSPISGHRSVSWYQQTPGQGLQFLFEYFSETQRNKGNFPGRFSGRQFSNSRSEMNVSTLELGDSALYLCASSLSPGGGNTIYFGEGSWLTVV.